These 10 T cell receptor beta chains were all obtained from the same sample, sequenced in a study of blood T cell repertoires in COVID-19. The data were produced by immunoSEQ multiplex PCR, yet TCRdb's version contains in-frame clones alone and is incomplete. The sample contains about 180,000 clones, around 85% of which appear only once. The sequencing sample was made of peripheral blood. These receptors originate from a middle-aged man with active or convalescent COVID-19.

V usage is TRBV6-5 and J usage is TRBJ1-5; perhaps TRBD1 as D (6 bases). Germline CDR1 is MNHEY and CDR2 is SVGAGI. The CDR3 loop spans 14 amino acids. Trimming removed 5 bases at V and 6 bases at J, with 14 bases between. The CDR3 coding sequence is TGTGCCAGCAGTCGAACAGGGAATACTCAGCCCCAGCATTTT. Translating it yields CASSRTGNTQPQHF.

The sample holds a few counts of this clone. The V call is TRBV12-5, the J call TRBJ2-2; D not certain. Germline CDR1 and CDR2: LGHNT and FRNRAP. The CDR3 extends over 12 amino acids. V was cut by 1 base and J by 7 bases, with 4 bases left in between. CDR3 DNA: TGTGCTAGTGGTTTGGACATCGGGGAGCTGTTTTTT. It yields the protein CASGLDIGELFF.

The chain carries TRBV5-1 and TRBJ1-5; TRBD1 matches at 8 bases. Trimming at V came to 4 bases and at J to 5 bases, leaving 5 bases not matched to a gene. The CDR3 sequence is 14 residues long. In germline, CDR1 is SGHRS, CDR2 YFSETQ. CDR3 amino acids: CASSPLTGDQPQHF. For the CDR3, the DNA is TGCGCCAGCAGCCCTTTGACAGGGGATCAGCCCCAGCATTTT.

The chain links TRBV19 to TRBJ1-5; D might be TRBD1 (5 bases). The CDR3 loop spans 14 amino acids. Germline loops: CDR1 LNHDA, CDR2 SQIVND (reference sequence). The V end was cut by 5 bases, the J end by 5 bases, with 13 bases between. The DNA of the CDR3 is TGTGCCAGTAGTGCGGCTAGGGGCGATCAGCCCCAGCATTTT. Its translation is CASSAARGDQPQHF.

The chain is built from TRBV19 and TRBJ2-7, with D uncertain. This CDR3 spans 13 amino acids. CDR1 LNHDA and CDR2 SQIVND come from the germline V gene (reference sequence). The ends were cut back, 9 bases at V and 0 bases at J, with 12 bases in the middle. CDR3 nucleotide sequence: TGTGCCAGGACCGACATTTACTCCTACGAGCAGTACTTC. Translated: CARTDIYSYEQYF.

V usage is TRBV2 and J usage is TRBJ2-1; D is perhaps TRBD1 (5 bases). Trimming shortened V by 6 bases and J by 6 bases, and 12 bases separated the two germline ends. The CDR3 has 13 amino acids. CDR1 and CDR2 (germline): SNHLY, FYNNEI. Here the CDR3 reads CASRAGLGNEQFF. The CDR3 nucleotides are TGTGCCAGCAGGGCAGGGTTGGGCAATGAGCAGTTCTTC.

The V gene is TRBV7-2, the J gene TRBJ2-7; 10 bases fit TRBD2. Germline V lookup: CDR1 SGHTA, CDR2 FQGNSA. This CDR3 spans 16 amino acids. The ends lost 0 bases at V and 3 bases at J; junction bases unmatched: 5. The CDR3 reads CASSLAPSGGIYEQYF. CDR3 DNA sequence: TGTGCCAGCAGCTTAGCCCCTAGCGGGGGAATCTACGAGCAGTACTTC.

This chain uses TRBV7-7 with TRBJ2-2; 9 bases match TRBD1. V gave up 6 bases and J gave up 3 bases; unmatched junction bases: 8. This CDR3 comprises 16 residues. Germline V CDR1 and CDR2: SSHAT, FNYEAQ (reference sequence). The CDR3 bases are TGTGCCAGCAGACGATCTAGGACAGGGGACACCGGGGAGCTGTTTTTT. This translates into CASRRSRTGDTGELFF.

The chain combines TRBV28 with TRBJ2-5; tentatively, D is TRBD2 (5 bases). Trimming removed 2 bases from V and 3 bases from J, with 7 bases in between. This CDR3 is 13 amino acids long. Germline V gene sequence: CDR1 MDHEN, CDR2 SYDVKM. The CDR3 sequence: CASSLGGKETQYF. CDR3 nucleotide sequence: TGTGCCAGCAGTTTAGGAGGTAAAGAGACCCAGTACTTC.

J is TRBJ1-5 and V is TRBV10-3; a weak D match, TRBD1 (5 bases). CDR3 length equals 14 residues. V lost 3 bases, J lost 4 bases, and 10 bases lay in between. Germline V gene data show CDR1 as ENHRY and CDR2 as SYGVKD. CDR3 protein: CAISDRTPNQPQHF. The DNA of the CDR3 is TGTGCCATCAGTGACCGGACACCAAATCAGCCCCAGCATTTT.